These T cell receptor beta chains were read from a single sample in a study of chemoradiotherapy in HPV16-positive cancers. The repertoire was sequenced with immunoSEQ multiplex PCR; TCRdb's copy has only in-frame clones and lacks some. Of 7,300 or so clones in the sample, around 83% are singletons; the top ten hold 2.5% to 3%. This specimen was blood, taken from a patient who underwent chemoradiotherapy. The receptor set was obtained from a human donor with HPV-associated anogenital cancer. CDR3s include the opening cysteine and the closing phenylalanine or tryptophan. The order of the fields is J gene, CDR3 length, V gene, D gene, clone size, CDR3 protein, CDR3 DNA. D genes are given only for firm matches. Size is omitted from some rows. Given values are once, few, many or a class for expanded clones.

j_call: TRBJ2-3
cdr3_length: 15
v_call: TRBV7-9
d_call: TRBD2
clone_size: NA
cdr3_aa: CASSLRGGWVDTQYF
cdr3_nt: TGTGCCAGCAGCTTACGGGGGGGCTGGGTAGATACGCAGTATTTT

j_call: TRBJ1-2
cdr3_length: 14
v_call: TRBV19
d_call: NA
clone_size: NA
cdr3_aa: CASSQLEWSYGYTF
cdr3_nt: TGTGCCAGTAGCCAGTTGGAGTGGAGCTATGGCTACACCTTC

j_call: TRBJ1-6
cdr3_length: 12
v_call: TRBV27
d_call: NA
clone_size: NA
cdr3_aa: CASSFRASPLHF
cdr3_nt: TGTGCCAGCAGTTTCAGGGCTTCACCCCTCCACTTT

j_call: TRBJ2-1
cdr3_length: 18
v_call: TRBV7-7
d_call: TRBD1
clone_size: NA
cdr3_aa: CASSLENHGTGADNEQFF
cdr3_nt: TGTGCCAGCAGCTTAGAGAACCACGGGACAGGGGCGGACAATGAGCAGTTCTTC

j_call: TRBJ2-1
cdr3_length: 13
v_call: TRBV10-3
d_call: NA
clone_size: NA
cdr3_aa: CAISESGDNEQFF
cdr3_nt: TGTGCCATCAGTGAGTCGGGGGACAATGAGCAGTTCTTC

j_call: TRBJ2-7
cdr3_length: 15
v_call: TRBV18
d_call: TRBD2
clone_size: NA
cdr3_aa: CASSRPGGFRDEQYF
cdr3_nt: TGTGCCAGCTCACGGCCGGGAGGTTTTAGAGACGAGCAGTACTTC

j_call: TRBJ2-1
cdr3_length: 18
v_call: TRBV9
d_call: TRBD2
clone_size: NA
cdr3_aa: CASSVAGLADAQRNEQFF
cdr3_nt: TGTGCCAGCAGCGTAGCTGGCCTAGCGGACGCCCAGAGGAATGAGCAGTTCTTC

j_call: TRBJ1-6
cdr3_length: 13
v_call: TRBV27
d_call: TRBD1
clone_size: NA
cdr3_aa: CASSTGGSSPLHF
cdr3_nt: TGTGCCAGCAGCACAGGGGGCAGTTCACCCCTCCACTTT

j_call: TRBJ2-5
cdr3_length: 18
v_call: TRBV2
d_call: TRBD2
clone_size: once
cdr3_aa: CASSIPGLAGLGQETQYF
cdr3_nt: TGTGCCAGCAGCATCCCGGGACTAGCGGGGTTAGGACAAGAGACCCAGTACTTC

j_call: TRBJ2-7
cdr3_length: 15
v_call: TRBV5-4
d_call: TRBD1
clone_size: NA
cdr3_aa: CASSSTGVGDYEQYF
cdr3_nt: TGTGCCAGCAGCTCAACAGGGGTAGGGGACTACGAGCAGTACTTC

j_call: TRBJ2-2
cdr3_length: 14
v_call: TRBV7-6
d_call: NA
clone_size: NA
cdr3_aa: CASSRTTNTGELFF
cdr3_nt: TGTGCCAGCAGCCGGACAACGAACACCGGGGAGCTGTTTTTT